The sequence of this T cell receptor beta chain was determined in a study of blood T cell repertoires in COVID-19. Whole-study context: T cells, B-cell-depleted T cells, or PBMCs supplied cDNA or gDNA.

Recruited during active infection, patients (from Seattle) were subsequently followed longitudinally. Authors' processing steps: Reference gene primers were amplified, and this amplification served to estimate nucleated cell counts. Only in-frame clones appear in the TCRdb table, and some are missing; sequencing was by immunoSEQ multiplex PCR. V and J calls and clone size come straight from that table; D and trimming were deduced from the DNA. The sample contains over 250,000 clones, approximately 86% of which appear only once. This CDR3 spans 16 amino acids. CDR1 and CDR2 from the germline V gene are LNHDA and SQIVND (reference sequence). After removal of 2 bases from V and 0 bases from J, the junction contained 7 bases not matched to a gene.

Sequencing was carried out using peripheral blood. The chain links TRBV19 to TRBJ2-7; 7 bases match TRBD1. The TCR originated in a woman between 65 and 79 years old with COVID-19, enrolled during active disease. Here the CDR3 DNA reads TGTGCCAGTAGTATAAGGCCGGGACAGTCCTCCTACGAGCAGTACTTC. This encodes CASSIRPGQSSYEQYF.